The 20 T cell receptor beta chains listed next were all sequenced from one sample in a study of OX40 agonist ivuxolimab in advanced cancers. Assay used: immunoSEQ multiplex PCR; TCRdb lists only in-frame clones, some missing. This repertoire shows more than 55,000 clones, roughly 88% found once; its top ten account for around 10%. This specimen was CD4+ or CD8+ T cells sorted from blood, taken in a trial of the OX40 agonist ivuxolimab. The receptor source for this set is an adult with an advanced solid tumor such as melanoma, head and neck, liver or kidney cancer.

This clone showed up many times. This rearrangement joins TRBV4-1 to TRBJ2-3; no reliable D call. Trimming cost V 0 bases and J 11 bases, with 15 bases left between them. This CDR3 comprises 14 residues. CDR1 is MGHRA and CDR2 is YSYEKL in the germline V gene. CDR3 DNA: TGCGCCAGCAGCCAAGAAGTCATTTATCCAAGGCAGTATTTT. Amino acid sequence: CASSQEVIYPRQYF.

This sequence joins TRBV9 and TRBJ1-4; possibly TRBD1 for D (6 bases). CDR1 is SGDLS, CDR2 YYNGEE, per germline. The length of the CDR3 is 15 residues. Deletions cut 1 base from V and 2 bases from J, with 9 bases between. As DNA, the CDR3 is TGTGCCAGCAGCGTAACAGGGTGGACTAATGAAAAACTGTTTTTT. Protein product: CASSVTGWTNEKLFF.

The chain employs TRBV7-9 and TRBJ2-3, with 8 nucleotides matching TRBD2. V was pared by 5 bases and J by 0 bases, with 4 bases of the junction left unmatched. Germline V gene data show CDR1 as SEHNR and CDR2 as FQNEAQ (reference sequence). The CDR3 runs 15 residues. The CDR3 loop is CASSGGGHSTDTQYF. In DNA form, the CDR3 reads TGTGCCAGCAGCGGCGGGGGGCATAGCACAGATACGCAGTATTTT.

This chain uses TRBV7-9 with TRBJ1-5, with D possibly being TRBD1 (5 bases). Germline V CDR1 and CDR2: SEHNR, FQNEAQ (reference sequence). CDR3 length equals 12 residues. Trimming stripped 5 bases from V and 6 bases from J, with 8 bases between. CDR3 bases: TGTGCCAGCAGCGAGGGGAGTCAGCCCCAGCATTTT. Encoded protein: CASSEGSQPQHF.

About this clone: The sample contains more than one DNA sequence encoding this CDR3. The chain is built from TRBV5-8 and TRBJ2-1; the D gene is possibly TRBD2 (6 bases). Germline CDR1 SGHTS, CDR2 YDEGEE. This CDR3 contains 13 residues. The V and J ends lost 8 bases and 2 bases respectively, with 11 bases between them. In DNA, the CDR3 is TGTGCCAGTTCGTCGGGGGCCTACAATGAGCAGTTCTTC. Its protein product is CASSSGAYNEQFF.

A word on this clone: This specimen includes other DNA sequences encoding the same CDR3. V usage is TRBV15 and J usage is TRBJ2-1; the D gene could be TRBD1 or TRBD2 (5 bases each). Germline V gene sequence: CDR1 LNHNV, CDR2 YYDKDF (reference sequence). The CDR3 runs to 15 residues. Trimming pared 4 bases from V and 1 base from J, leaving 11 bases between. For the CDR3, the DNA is TGTGCCACCAGCACCGGGACCAATTCCTACAATGAGCAGTTCTTC. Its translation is CATSTGTNSYNEQFF.

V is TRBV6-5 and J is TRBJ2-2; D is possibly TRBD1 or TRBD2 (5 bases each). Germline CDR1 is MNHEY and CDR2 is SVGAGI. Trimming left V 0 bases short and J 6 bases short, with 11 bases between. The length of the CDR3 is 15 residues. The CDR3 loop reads CASSYSRASSGELFF. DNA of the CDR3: TGTGCCAGCAGTTACTCCAGGGCTAGCTCCGGGGAGCTGTTTTTT.

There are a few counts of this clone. CDR3 sequence (DNA): TGTGCCTGGGACCTTTCCCCCTACAATGAGCAGTTCTTC. This translates into CAWDLSPYNEQFF. V usage is TRBV30 and J usage is TRBJ2-1, with D unclear. The CDR3 sequence is 13 residues long. Per germline, CDR1 GTSNPN and CDR2 SVGIG (reference sequence). The germline V and J ends were trimmed by 5 bases and 2 bases, with 10 bases remaining between them.

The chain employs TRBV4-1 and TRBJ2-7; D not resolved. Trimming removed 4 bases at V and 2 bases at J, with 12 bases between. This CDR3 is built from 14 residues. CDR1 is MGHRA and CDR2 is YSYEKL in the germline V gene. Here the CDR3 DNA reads TGCGCCAGCAGCCCCTTCCAAGGCCCCTACGAGCAGTACGTC. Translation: CASSPFQGPYEQYV.

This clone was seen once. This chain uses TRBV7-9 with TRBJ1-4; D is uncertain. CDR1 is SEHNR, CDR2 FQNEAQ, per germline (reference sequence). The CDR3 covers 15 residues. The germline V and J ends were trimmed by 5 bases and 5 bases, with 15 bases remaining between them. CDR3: CASSPRPTPNEKLFF. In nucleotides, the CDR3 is TGTGCCAGCAGCCCCCGACCGACTCCGAATGAAAAACTGTTTTTT.

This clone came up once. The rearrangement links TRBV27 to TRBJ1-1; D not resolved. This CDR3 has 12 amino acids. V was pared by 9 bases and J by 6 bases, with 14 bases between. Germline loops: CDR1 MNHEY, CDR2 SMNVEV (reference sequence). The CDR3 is CASSQAGAEAFF. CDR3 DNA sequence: TGTGCCAGTTCCCAAGCTGGAGCTGAAGCTTTCTTT.

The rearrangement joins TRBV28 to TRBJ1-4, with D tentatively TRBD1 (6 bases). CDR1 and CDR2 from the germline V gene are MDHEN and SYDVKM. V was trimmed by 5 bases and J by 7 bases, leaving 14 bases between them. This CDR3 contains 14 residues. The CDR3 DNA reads TGTGCCAGCAGTATCACAGGGACGTCTGAAAAACTGTTTTTT. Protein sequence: CASSITGTSEKLFF. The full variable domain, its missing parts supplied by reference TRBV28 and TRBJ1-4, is DVKVTQSSRYLVKRTGEKVFLECVQDMDHENMFWYRQDPGLGLRLIYFSYDVKMKEKGDIPEGYSVSREKKERFSLILESASTNQTSMYLCASSITGTSEKLFFGSGTQLSVL.

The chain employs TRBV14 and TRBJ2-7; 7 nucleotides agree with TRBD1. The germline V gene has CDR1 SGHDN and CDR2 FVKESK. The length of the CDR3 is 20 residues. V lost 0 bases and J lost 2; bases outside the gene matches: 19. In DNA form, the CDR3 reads TGTGCCAGCAGCCAAGAAGGGGGCCTAGGACGGAGCCATCCGACCTACGAGCAGTACGTC. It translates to CASSQEGGLGRSHPTYEQYV.

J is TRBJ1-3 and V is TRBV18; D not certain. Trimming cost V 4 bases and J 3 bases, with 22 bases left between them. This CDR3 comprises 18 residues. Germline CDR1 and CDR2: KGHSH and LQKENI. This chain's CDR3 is CASSLTASTGTGGNTIYF. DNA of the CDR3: TGTGCCAGCTCACTAACGGCCTCTACCGGAACGGGTGGAAACACCATATATTTT.

CDR3 region: CASSLQGHNEQFF. DNA of the CDR3: TGTGCCAGCAGCCTACAGGGGCATAATGAGCAGTTCTTC. The V gene is TRBV14, the J gene TRBJ2-1; 7 bases map to TRBD1. Germline CDR1 is SGHDN and CDR2 is FVKESK. Losses at the gene ends were 4 bases for V and 7 bases for J; bases not matched to a gene: 4. The CDR3 runs 13 residues.

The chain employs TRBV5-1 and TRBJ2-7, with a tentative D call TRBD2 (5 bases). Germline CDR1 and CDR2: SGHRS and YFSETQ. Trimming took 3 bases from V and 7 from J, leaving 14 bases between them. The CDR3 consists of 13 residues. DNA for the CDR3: TGCGCCAGCAGCTCTCTACCCGGGGAAGAGCAGTACTTC. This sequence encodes CASSSLPGEEQYF.

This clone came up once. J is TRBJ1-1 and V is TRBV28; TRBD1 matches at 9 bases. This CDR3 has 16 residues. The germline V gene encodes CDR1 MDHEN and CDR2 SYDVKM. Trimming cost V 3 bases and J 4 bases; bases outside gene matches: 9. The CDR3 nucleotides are TGTGCCAGCAGTTTTGTGGTGGAGACAGGGGGCACTGAAGCTTTCTTT. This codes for CASSFVVETGGTEAFF. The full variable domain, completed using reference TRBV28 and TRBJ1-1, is DVKVTQSSRYLVKRTGEKVFLECVQDMDHENMFWYRQDPGLGLRLIYFSYDVKMKEKGDIPEGYSVSREKKERFSLILESASTNQTSMYLCASSFVVETGGTEAFFGQGTRLTVV.

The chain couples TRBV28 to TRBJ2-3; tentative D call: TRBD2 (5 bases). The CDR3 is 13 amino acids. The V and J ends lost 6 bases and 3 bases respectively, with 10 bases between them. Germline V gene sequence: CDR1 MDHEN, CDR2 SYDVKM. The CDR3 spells CASRPRDTDTQYF. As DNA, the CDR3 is TGTGCCAGCAGGCCCCGGGATACAGATACGCAGTATTTT.

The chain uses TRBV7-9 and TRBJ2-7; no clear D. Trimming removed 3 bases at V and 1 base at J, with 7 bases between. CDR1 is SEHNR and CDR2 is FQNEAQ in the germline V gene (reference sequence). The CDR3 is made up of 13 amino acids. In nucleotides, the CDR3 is TGTGCCAGCAGCTTTATGATATCCTACGAGCAGTACTTC. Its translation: CASSFMISYEQYF.

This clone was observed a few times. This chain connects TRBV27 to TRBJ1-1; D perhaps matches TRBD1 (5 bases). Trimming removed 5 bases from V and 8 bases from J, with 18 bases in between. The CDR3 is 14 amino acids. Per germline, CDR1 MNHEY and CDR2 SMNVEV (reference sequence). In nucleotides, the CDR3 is TGTGCCAGCAGTGCGGAGGGGAAGGTGTTCGAAGCTTTCTTT. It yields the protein CASSAEGKVFEAFF.